These 9 T cell receptor beta chains were sequenced from one sample in a study of cytomegalovirus exposure and HLA in healthy donors. With 60 Vbeta and 13 Jbeta primers, the PCR was carried out. Profiling relied on immunoSEQ multiplex PCR, and the TCRdb table lists in-frame clones only, not all of them. The data contain some 170,000 clones, roughly 80% of them singletons. Sequenced input: PBMCs. The receptors originated from a woman in her twenties or thirties in good health and CMV-seropositive.

This chain uses TRBV18 with TRBJ1-5, with D possibly matching TRBD1 (6 bases). Germline values: CDR1 KGHSH, CDR2 LQKENI. The V gene lost 3 bases and the J gene lost 0 bases, with 15 bases spanning the gap. This CDR3 comprises 17 residues. This CDR3 is CASSPDGTLDSNQPQHF. CDR3 nucleotides: TGTGCCAGCTCACCGGACGGGACACTTGATAGCAATCAGCCCCAGCATTTT.

The rearrangement uses TRBV7-2 and TRBJ1-5; 9 nucleotides agree with TRBD1. Germline CDR1 is SGHTA and CDR2 is FQGNSA. With 1 base clipped from V and 5 bases from J, the junction kept 3 bases outside the gene matches. The CDR3 extends over 15 amino acids. The CDR3 reads CASSLVQGADQPQHF. The CDR3 region has the DNA TGTGCCAGCAGCTTAGTACAGGGGGCCGATCAGCCCCAGCATTTT.

The chain combines TRBV6-5 with TRBJ2-3; no clear D. There are 13 residues in the CDR3. V was shortened by 6 bases and J by 5 bases, with 12 bases between the two germline ends. In germline, CDR1 is MNHEY, CDR2 SVGAGI. CDR3 in amino acids: CASRPSKRDTQYF. CDR3 coding DNA: TGTGCCAGCAGGCCATCCAAGCGAGATACGCAGTATTTT.

The chain recombines TRBV7-2 with TRBJ1-2; TRBD1 matches 10 bases. V shed 1 base and J 4 bases; nucleotides not matched to a gene: 15. Germline CDR1 and CDR2: SGHTA and FQGNSA. This CDR3 spans 19 amino acids. The CDR3 region is CASSLVLLRLGTGAYGYTF. In DNA form, the CDR3 reads TGTGCCAGCAGCTTAGTTCTTTTACGTCTCGGGACAGGGGCCTATGGCTACACCTTC.

The rearrangement uses TRBV2 and TRBJ1-1; weak D call: TRBD1 (5 bases). Trimming removed 2 bases from V and 7 bases from J, with 14 bases in between. The CDR3 contains 14 residues. In germline, CDR1 is SNHLY, CDR2 FYNNEI. The CDR3 coding sequence is TGTGCCAGCAGTGAATTGGGGCCTTACAGTGAAGCTTTCTTT. Amino acids: CASSELGPYSEAFF.

This chain links TRBV7-3 with TRBJ1-3; unclear D gene. Looked up from germline, CDR1 is SGHTA and CDR2 is FQGTGA. This CDR3 contains 19 residues. V lost 2 bases to trimming and J lost 3 bases, with 23 bases between them. This chain's CDR3 is CASSLYPLATSEVGNTIYF. The CDR3, as DNA: TGTGCCAGCAGCTTATATCCCCTCGCAACCTCAGAGGTTGGAAACACCATATATTTT.

The rearrangement joins TRBV4-2 to TRBJ1-6, with 10 bases identical to TRBD1. Germline-derived CDR1 and CDR2 are LGHNA and YNFKEQ. V dropped 2 bases and J dropped 10; count of bases not matched to a gene: 11. CDR3 length: 17 residues. The CDR3 DNA sequence: TGTGCCAGCAGCCAAATAGCCGGGACAGGGGAAGCCTCACCCCTCCACTTT. Its translation is CASSQIAGTGEASPLHF.

The V and J genes are TRBV27 and TRBJ2-5; D perhaps matches TRBD1 (6 bases). The germline V and J ends were trimmed by 5 bases and 5 bases, with 12 bases remaining between them. This CDR3 is 13 amino acids long. Germline values: CDR1 MNHEY, CDR2 SMNVEV (reference sequence). CDR3: CASSHTGRETQYF. The CDR3 DNA sequence: TGTGCCAGCAGTCATACAGGGCGCGAGACCCAGTACTTC.

The chain has TRBV18 and TRBJ1-1; TRBD1 aligns across 7 bases. V was clipped by 6 bases and J by 7 bases; unmatched bases: 8. Per germline, CDR1 KGHSH and CDR2 LQKENI. This CDR3 spans 13 amino acids. CDR3: CASSGQGEVEAFF. The CDR3 region has the DNA TGTGCCAGCTCCGGGCAGGGGGAGGTTGAAGCTTTCTTT.